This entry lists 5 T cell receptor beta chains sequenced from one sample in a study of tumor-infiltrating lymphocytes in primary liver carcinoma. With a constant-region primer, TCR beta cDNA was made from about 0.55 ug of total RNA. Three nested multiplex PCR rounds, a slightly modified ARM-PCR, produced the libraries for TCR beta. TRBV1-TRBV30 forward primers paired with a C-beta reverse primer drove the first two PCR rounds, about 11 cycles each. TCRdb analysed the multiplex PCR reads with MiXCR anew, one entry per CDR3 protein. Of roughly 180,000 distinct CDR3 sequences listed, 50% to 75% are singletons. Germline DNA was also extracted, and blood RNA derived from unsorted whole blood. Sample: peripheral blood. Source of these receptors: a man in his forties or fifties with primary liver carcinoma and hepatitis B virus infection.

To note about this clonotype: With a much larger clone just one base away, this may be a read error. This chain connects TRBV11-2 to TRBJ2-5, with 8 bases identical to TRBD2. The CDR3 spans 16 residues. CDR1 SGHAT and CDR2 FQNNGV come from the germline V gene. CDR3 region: CASSAGRSGSRETKYF. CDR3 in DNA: TGTGCCAGCAGCGCTGGGAGGAGCGGGAGTCGGGAGACCAAGTACTTC.

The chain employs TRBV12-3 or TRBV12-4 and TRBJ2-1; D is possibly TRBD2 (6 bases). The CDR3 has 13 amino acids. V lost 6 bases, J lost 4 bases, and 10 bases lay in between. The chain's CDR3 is CASREGIYNEQFF. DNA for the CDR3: TGTGCCAGCAGGGAGGGGATATACAATGAGCAGTTCTTC.

The CDR3 DNA sequence: TGTGCCAGCAGGTCGGGACAGCCGGCAGAGCAGTTCTTC. Translating it yields CASRSGQPAEQFF. J is TRBJ2-1 and V is TRBV6-6; 7 nucleotides match TRBD1. Germline V gene lookup returns CDR1 MNHNY and CDR2 SVGAGI (reference sequence). The V segment lost 6 bases and the J segment 10 bases; nucleotides outside the gene matches: 9. The CDR3 runs to 13 residues.

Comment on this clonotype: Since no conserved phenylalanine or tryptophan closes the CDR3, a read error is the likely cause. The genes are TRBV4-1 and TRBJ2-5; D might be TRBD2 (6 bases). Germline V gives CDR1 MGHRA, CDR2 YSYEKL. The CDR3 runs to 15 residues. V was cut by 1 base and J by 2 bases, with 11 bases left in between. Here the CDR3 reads CASSQGGTYQETQYL. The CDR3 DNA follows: TGCGCCAGCAGCCAAGGAGGGACTTATCAAGAGACCCAGTACCTC.

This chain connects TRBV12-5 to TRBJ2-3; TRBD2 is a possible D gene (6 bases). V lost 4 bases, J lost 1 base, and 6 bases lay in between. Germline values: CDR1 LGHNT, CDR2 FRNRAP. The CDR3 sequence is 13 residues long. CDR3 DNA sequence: TGTGCTAGTGGTTGGGGGGGCACAGATACGCAGTATTTT. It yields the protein CASGWGGTDTQYF.